The 3 T cell receptor beta chains given below trace back to one sample, sequenced in a study of monozygotic twins with inflammatory bowel disease. TCRdb re-called the 5' RACE reads and gives one entry per CDR3 protein, without DNA. The sample table includes about 210,000 distinct CDR3 sequences. Input material: blood. These receptors were taken from a human donor with ulcerative colitis or Crohn's disease, or a healthy co-twin of an affected twin (not recorded which).

This sequence joins TRBV7-2 and TRBJ1-1; absent DNA, TCRdb's TRBD1 call cannot be checked. This CDR3 comprises 14 residues. CDR1 SGHTA and CDR2 FQGNSA come from the germline V gene. This chain's CDR3 is CASSPGPLSTEAFF.

The chain recombines TRBV5-6 with TRBJ1-5; TCRdb names TRBD1, which stays unverified in the absence of DNA. Germline-derived CDR1 and CDR2 are SGHDT and YYEEEE. The CDR3 loop spans 14 amino acids. The CDR3 region is CASSLGTGAEPQHF.

V and J are TRBV20-1 and TRBJ2-2; TCRdb designates TRBD2, a call that cannot be tested without DNA. Germline CDR1 reads DFQATT; CDR2 reads SNEGSKA (reference sequence). The CDR3 spans 19 residues. The CDR3 region is CSARPVRNSGGLNTGELFF.